The T cell receptor (beta chain) described here comes from a study of shared clonotypes between healthy human individuals. Germline V lookup: CDR1 SGDLS, CDR2 YYNGEE. The ends lost 0 bases at V and 7 bases at J; junction bases unmatched: 13. The CDR3 has 17 residues. Libraries were prepared by immunoSEQ multiplex PCR; TCRdb keeps only in-frame clonotypes and omits some of them. The sample lists over a million clones; roughly 75% were seen once. What was sequenced was memory CD4+ T cells sorted from blood. Indicated subset: CD45RA-negative fraction. The clonotype was recovered from a man aged 18 to 35 in good health. The chain joins TRBV9 to TRBJ2-1; TRBD2 agrees at 7 bases. CDR3 protein: CASSVAGAGLIGNEQFF. The CDR3 DNA is TGTGCCAGCAGCGTAGCTGGAGCGGGATTAATAGGAAATGAGCAGTTCTTC.